This is a list of T cell receptor beta chains from one sample in a study of blood T cells in healthy people across ages. Each CDR3 protein gets one entry after TCRdb re-called the 5' RACE reads with MiXCR. The repertoire holds approximately 400,000 distinct CDR3 sequences, with approximately 51% as singletons. What was sequenced was blood. The source of these receptors is a man in his fifties or sixties in good health. Each CDR3 is given with its conserved first and last residue. Fields, in order: clone size, J gene, V gene, D gene, CDR3 protein, CDR3 DNA. A D gene is named only where the DNA matches it firmly. Expanded clones get a size class; other rows say once, few or many, or leave the size out.

>-|TRBJ2-5|TRBV12-3/TRBV12-4|TRBD1
CASSVRTGGETQYF
TGTGCCAGCAGTGTCCGGACAGGGGGGGAGACCCAGTACTTC
>few|TRBJ2-6|TRBV27|TRBD2
CASRSAGGFSGANVLTF
TGTGCCAGCAGGAGTGCGGGAGGATTCTCTGGGGCCAACGTCCTGACTTTC
>-|TRBJ1-1|TRBV20-1|-
CSARGGATNTEAFF
TGCAGTGCTAGAGGGGGGGCGACGAACACTGAAGCTTTCTTT
>-|TRBJ2-1|TRBV5-4|TRBD2
CASSLTGGGPGEQFF
TGTGCCAGCAGCTTGACGGGGGGAGGGCCGGGTGAGCAGTTCTTC
>-|TRBJ2-7|TRBV6-1|-
CASSEGPVGNEQYF
TGTGCCAGCAGTGAAGGGCCCGTTGGGAATGAGCAGTACTTC
>-|TRBJ2-1|TRBV7-2|-
CASSPDRNHNEQFF
TGTGCCAGCAGCCCGGACAGAAACCACAATGAGCAGTTCTTC
>many|TRBJ2-1|TRBV11-2|TRBD2
CASSLVRAGEQFF
TGTGCCAGCAGCTTAGTTCGAGCGGGGGAGCAGTTCTTC
>few|TRBJ2-7|TRBV2|-
CASSLTQSYEQYF
TGTGCCAGCAGTCTGACACAATCCTACGAGCAGTACTTC
>-|TRBJ2-5|TRBV6-1|-
CASSEGSGTIQETQYF
TGTGCCAGCAGTGAAGGAAGCGGGACAATTCAAGAGACCCAGTACTTC
>-|TRBJ2-5|TRBV6-6|TRBD1
CASSPWDSQETQYF
TGTGCCAGCAGTCCCTGGGACAGCCAAGAGACCCAGTACTTC
>few|TRBJ2-5|TRBV12-5|-
CASGSDTQETQYF
TGTGCTAGTGGCTCGGACACCCAAGAGACCCAGTACTTC
>-|TRBJ2-5|TRBV5-1|-
CASAMGGVQETQYF
TGCGCCAGCGCCATGGGGGGAGTGCAAGAGACCCAGTACTTC
>-|TRBJ1-1|TRBV7-2|-
CASSLTGKGVTEAFF
TGTGCCAGCAGCTTAACAGGGAAGGGCGTCACTGAAGCTTTCTTT
>-|TRBJ2-3|TRBV7-2|-
CASSRGLTADTQYF
TGTGCCAGCAGCCGGGGCCTAACGGCAGATACGCAGTATTTT
>-|TRBJ1-5|TRBV10-3|-
CATGSSNQPQHF
TGTGCCACCGGGAGTAGCAATCAGCCCCAGCATTTT
>few|TRBJ1-4|TRBV18|TRBD1
CASSPPGQGARRATNEKLFF
TGTGCCAGCTCACCACCGGGACAGGGGGCGAGGAGAGCAACTAATGAAAAACTGTTTTTT